Below are 28 T cell receptor beta chains sequenced from a single sample in a study of blood T cells in healthy people across ages (dated by TCRdb to between 2015 and 2017). Library method: 5' RACE. Instrument on record: Illumina HiSeq 2500. The second PCR ran for about 6 to 12 cycles and used a J-beta primer mix along with a sample-barcoded 5' primer. TCRdb took the public reads, trimmed them with fastp at Q25, ran MiXCR for clone calling and kept in-frame beta chains. Rows with a matching CDR3 protein are joined into one entry that keeps the most common DNA and genes. This sample comprises 1.5 million or so distinct CDR3 sequences, 42% of them detected only once. 7% to 9% of the sample is held by the ten biggest clonotypes. The specimen sequenced was blood. These receptors all stem from a woman younger than 30 in good health.

The rearrangement uses TRBV9 and TRBJ1-2, with a tentative D call TRBD1 (6 bases). Germline loops: CDR1 SGDLS, CDR2 YYNGEE. The CDR3 extends over 14 amino acids. V shed 0 bases and J shed 5 bases, with 11 bases lying between them. CDR3 in DNA: TGTGCCAGCAGCGTAGCGGGGGGCCCTTATGGCTACACCTTC. Protein product: CASSVAGGPYGYTF.

V gene TRBV20-1 combines with J gene TRBJ2-3, with TRBD2 as a possible D gene (6 bases). Trimming left V 3 bases short and J 0 bases short, with 13 bases between. This CDR3 is 15 amino acids long. CDR1 DFQATT and CDR2 SNEGSKA come from the germline V gene (reference sequence). The CDR3 coding sequence is TGCAGTGCTAGGCGTCTCAGCGGGAGCACAGATACGCAGTATTTT. This translates into CSARRLSGSTDTQYF.

The rearrangement uses TRBV20-1 and TRBJ2-3; D unresolved. Per the germline V gene, CDR1 is DFQATT and CDR2 is SNEGSKA (reference sequence). CDR3 size: 13 residues. The V and J ends lost 2 bases and 0 bases respectively, with 6 bases between them. The CDR3 sequence: CSARSTSTDTQYF. DNA for the CDR3: TGCAGTGCTAGATCCACAAGCACAGATACGCAGTATTTT.

The V gene is TRBV28, the J gene TRBJ1-2; D not resolved. The CDR3 contains 13 residues. CDR1 and CDR2 from the germline V gene are MDHEN and SYDVKM. Between the trimmed V and J ends, which lost 1 base and 8 bases, there was a span of 11 bases. Here the CDR3 reads CASSLSAGGGYTF. The DNA of the CDR3 is TGTGCCAGCAGTTTATCGGCGGGTGGCGGCTACACCTTC.

The rearrangement uses TRBV4-1 and TRBJ2-7, with 7 bases identical to TRBD1. The trim removed 4 bases at V and 4 bases at J, leaving 19 bases unmatched. Germline lookup yields CDR1 MGHRA and CDR2 YSYEKL. The CDR3 loop spans 18 amino acids. In nucleotides, the CDR3 is TGCGCCAGCAGCCCCGAAGGAACGGGACAGCTAAACTCTTACGAGCAGTACTTC. As protein: CASSPEGTGQLNSYEQYF.

This clonotype was seen only a few times. This chain joins TRBV7-9 and TRBJ1-2; the D is unclear. This CDR3 is 19 amino acids long. Germline CDR1 and CDR2: SEHNR and FQNEAQ (reference sequence). The V end was cut by 3 bases, the J end by 2 bases, with 25 bases between. Written as DNA, the CDR3 is TGTGCCAGCAGCTTCTATGTACGACGGAGGGCAGGCGAAAACTATGGCTACACCTTC. Translating gives CASSFYVRRRAGENYGYTF.

The rearrangement joins TRBV20-1 to TRBJ1-2; 7 bases align to TRBD1. From germline, CDR1 is DFQATT and CDR2 SNEGSKA (reference sequence). The CDR3 runs to 15 residues. J gave up 2 bases and V 1 base, and 7 bases lay outside the gene matches. In DNA form, the CDR3 reads TGCAGTGCTAGAGCCCCGGAGGGGGCGAACTATGGCTACACCTTC. Encoded protein: CSARAPEGANYGYTF.

This clonotype has just one count. The J gene is TRBJ1-1, the V gene TRBV5-1, with 8 bases identical to TRBD1. This CDR3 is 17 amino acids long. The germline CDR1 and CDR2 sequences are SGHRS and YFSETQ. The V gene end was trimmed by 2 bases and the J gene end by 1 base; junction bases not matched to a gene: 10. The CDR3: CASSFGTGTVRNTEAFF. CDR3 coding DNA: TGCGCCAGCAGCTTCGGGACAGGAACAGTAAGGAACACTGAAGCTTTCTTT.

This clonotype came up a few times. V usage is TRBV6-1 and J usage is TRBJ1-5, with D uncertain. V gave up 6 bases and J gave up 3 bases, with 15 bases separating them. From germline, CDR1 is MNHNS and CDR2 SASEGT. The CDR3 totals 15 residues. Here the CDR3 DNA reads TGTGCCAGCAGGTTCGCGGTAGGGTCCAATCAGCCCCAGCATTTT. Its protein product is CASRFAVGSNQPQHF.

The chain employs TRBV3-1 and TRBJ2-7, with no clear D. Germline CDR1 and CDR2: LGHDT and YNNKEL (reference sequence). CDR3 length: 18 residues. The V end was cut by 0 bases, the J end by 1 base, with 19 bases between. The CDR3 DNA follows: TGTGCCAGCAGCCAAGATCCCCTCCGGTATAGGGCTTCCTACGAGCAGTACTTC. It encodes CASSQDPLRYRASYEQYF.

This clonotype was detected only a few times. The chain carries TRBV5-1 and TRBJ1-1; 8 positions agree with TRBD1. J lost 2 bases, V lost 4 bases, and 7 bases had no gene match. This CDR3 is 15 amino acids long. The germline gives CDR1 SGHRS, CDR2 YFSETQ. The CDR3 here is CASSPFGTGNTEAFF. CDR3 DNA sequence: TGCGCCAGCAGCCCTTTCGGGACAGGAAACACTGAAGCTTTCTTT. The whole variable domain, filled in from reference TRBV5-1 and TRBJ1-1, reads KAGVTQTPRYLIKTRGQQVTLSCSPISGHRSVSWYQQTPGQGLQFLFEYFSETQRNKGNFPGRFSGRQFSNSRSEMNVSTLELGDSALYLCASSPFGTGNTEAFFGQGTRLTVV.

The chain has TRBV20-1 and TRBJ1-4, with no clear D. Germline lookup yields CDR1 DFQATT and CDR2 SNEGSKA (reference sequence). CDR3 length: 14 residues. Trimming pared 1 base from V and 5 bases from J, leaving 11 bases between. CDR3 residues: CSARVMRQNEKLFF. CDR3 bases: TGCAGTGCTAGAGTGATGAGGCAGAATGAAAAACTGTTTTTT.

The chain has TRBV10-3 and TRBJ1-1; D might be TRBD1 (5 bases). CDR3 length: 14 amino acids. Trimming took 4 bases from V and 0 from J, leaving 9 bases between them. Germline CDR1 ENHRY, CDR2 SYGVKD. The CDR3 region has the DNA TGTGCCATCAGTGCCCAGGGCATGAACACTGAAGCTTTCTTT. This gives the protein CAISAQGMNTEAFF.

This clonotype appeared a few times. A much larger clone differs by one base, so this may be a read error. The chain links TRBV10-3 to TRBJ2-3, with 7 bases identical to TRBD2. CDR3 length: 17 residues. Germline values: CDR1 ENHRY, CDR2 SYGVKD. The CDR3 region is CAISEGAAGTSTDKQYF. DNA of the CDR3: TGTGCCATCAGTGAGGGGGCAGCGGGAACTAGCACAGATAAGCAGTATTTT.

In its sample, this clonotype was seen a few times. This sequence joins TRBV3-1 and TRBJ1-2; 8 nucleotides match TRBD1. The J segment lost 3 bases and the V segment lost 4 bases, leaving 10 bases of the junction unmatched. The CDR3 is 16 residues long. Germline V gene lookup returns CDR1 LGHDT and CDR2 YNNKEL (reference sequence). The CDR3 here is CASSLRDQGADYGYTF. CDR3 DNA: TGTGCCAGCAGCCTAAGGGACCAGGGGGCAGACTATGGCTACACCTTC.

The chain couples TRBV6-1 to TRBJ1-6, with 9 bases that match TRBD1. There are 16 residues in the CDR3. J gave up 8 bases and V 3 bases, and 8 bases lay outside the gene matches. Germline CDR1 is MNHNS and CDR2 is SASEGT. The CDR3 sequence is CASSESTGGLHSPLHF. The CDR3 nucleotides are TGTGCCAGCAGTGAGTCAACAGGGGGCCTCCATTCACCCCTCCACTTT.

The rearrangement links TRBV5-5 to TRBJ2-4; maybe TRBD1 (7 bases). The J call is in doubt because the DNA end fits TRBJ2-5 better. The CDR3 covers 12 residues. The germline V gene has CDR1 SGHKS and CDR2 YYEKEE (reference sequence). CDR3 protein: CASRRDRETQYF. CDR3 sequence (DNA): TGTGCCAGCAGGCGGGACAGAGAGACCCAGTACTTC.

The chain couples TRBV19 to TRBJ2-3; 10 bases are a match to TRBD2. J gave up 3 bases and V 10 bases, and 10 bases lay outside the gene matches. This CDR3 spans 15 amino acids. CDR1 LNHDA and CDR2 SQIVND come from the germline V gene (reference sequence). CDR3: CATTQGLAATDTQYF. The CDR3 nucleotides are TGTGCCACCACGCAAGGACTAGCGGCAACAGATACGCAGTATTTT.

The CDR3 DNA reads TGTGCCAGCAGTGAAGAGGCGGCTTTGAACACTGAAGCTTTCTTT. It encodes CASSEEAALNTEAFF. The chain recombines TRBV2 with TRBJ1-1, with no clear D. The CDR3 covers 15 residues. The V gene's germline CDR1 is SNHLY and CDR2 FYNNEI. Trimming shortened V by 1 base and J by 0 bases, and 9 bases separated the two germline ends.

The chain combines TRBV12-3 or TRBV12-4 with TRBJ2-6; D is perhaps TRBD1 (6 bases). This CDR3 comprises 16 residues. V was cut by 4 bases and J by 4 bases, with 14 bases left in between. The CDR3 DNA reads TGTGCCAGCAGTTGGGACAAGGGAACCGGGGCCAACGTCCTGACTTTC. As protein: CASSWDKGTGANVLTF.

Comments on this clonotype: One base away lies a much larger clone, so this may be a sequencing read error. The chain carries TRBV29-1 and TRBJ2-1, with TRBD2 identical over 9 bases. CDR3 length equals 15 residues. Germline CDR1 reads SQVTM; CDR2 reads ANQGSEA. The CDR3 DNA sequence: TGCAGCGTTGTGGGTAGCGGGAGAGATTACAATGAGCTGTTCTTC. Amino acid sequence: CSVVGSGRDYNELFF.

V gene TRBV5-1 combines with J gene TRBJ1-2; unclear D gene. Germline V CDR1 and CDR2: SGHRS, YFSETQ. V was trimmed by 4 bases and J by 8 bases, leaving 12 bases between them. The CDR3 covers 12 residues. The CDR3 is CASSPTDRGYTF. The CDR3 region has the DNA TGCGCCAGCAGCCCTACGGACCGGGGCTACACCTTC.

The DNA of the CDR3 is TGCGCCAGCAGCCAAGAAGCAAGGGGGCCTGGGGGGTACGAGCAGTACTTC. It is translated as CASSQEARGPGGYEQYF. The chain carries TRBV4-1 and TRBJ2-7, with D tentatively TRBD1 (7 bases). V shed 0 bases and J shed 4 bases, with 19 bases lying between them. Germline assignment: CDR1 MGHRA and CDR2 YSYEKL. The CDR3 is made up of 17 amino acids.

The chain employs TRBV27 and TRBJ2-7; D is possibly TRBD1 (6 bases). V was shortened by 6 bases and J by 6 bases, with 18 bases between the two germline ends. The V gene's germline CDR1 is MNHEY and CDR2 SMNVEV (reference sequence). The CDR3 runs 14 residues. CDR3: CASSSTGSQVEQYF. In nucleotides, the CDR3 is TGTGCCAGCAGCTCGACAGGATCCCAGGTCGAGCAGTACTTC.

The chain uses TRBV29-1 and TRBJ1-2; D gene ambiguous. The CDR3 extends over 12 amino acids. Per the germline V gene, CDR1 is SQVTM and CDR2 is ANQGSEA. Trimming removed 3 bases at V and 4 bases at J, with 9 bases between. The CDR3 sequence is CSVDGSIYGYTF. DNA of the CDR3: TGCAGCGTTGACGGAAGTATCTATGGCTACACCTTC.

The chain employs TRBV4-1 and TRBJ1-4, with no clear D. Germline V gene sequence: CDR1 MGHRA, CDR2 YSYEKL. The V end lost 5 bases, the J end lost 6 bases, and 10 bases lay between the germline ends. The CDR3 runs 13 residues. Here the CDR3 reads CASSDTNDEKLFF. The CDR3 DNA is TGCGCCAGCAGCGATACGAACGATGAAAAACTGTTTTTT.

The chain recombines TRBV6-2 or TRBV6-3 with TRBJ2-1, with TRBD2 matching over 12 bases. This CDR3 region has 15 residues. The J segment lost 8 bases and the V segment lost 7 bases, leaving 9 bases of the junction unmatched. Looked up from germline, CDR1 is MNHEY and CDR2 is SVGEGT. In nucleotides, the CDR3 is TGTGCCAGCAAACAACTAGCGGGGGGTGTGGATGAGCAGTTCTTC. It yields the protein CASKQLAGGVDEQFF.

CDR3 region: CASRDRGTTNEQYF. The CDR3 DNA reads TGTGCCAGCAGGGACAGGGGGACTACCAATGAGCAGTACTTC. The V call is TRBV21-1, the J call TRBJ2-5; TRBD1, the table's D call, lacks a check against the DNA. TRBV21-1 is noted as a pseudogene. The CDR3 covers 14 residues.